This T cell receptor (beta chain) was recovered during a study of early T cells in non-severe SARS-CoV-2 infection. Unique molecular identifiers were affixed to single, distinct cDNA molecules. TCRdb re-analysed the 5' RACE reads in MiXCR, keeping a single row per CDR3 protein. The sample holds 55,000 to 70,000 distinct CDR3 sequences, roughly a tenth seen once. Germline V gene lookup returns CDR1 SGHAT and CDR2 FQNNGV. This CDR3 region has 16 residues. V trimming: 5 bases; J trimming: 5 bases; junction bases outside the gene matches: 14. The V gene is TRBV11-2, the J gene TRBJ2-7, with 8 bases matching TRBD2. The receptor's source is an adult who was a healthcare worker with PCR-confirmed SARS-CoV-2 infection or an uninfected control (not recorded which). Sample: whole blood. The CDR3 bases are TGTGCCAGCAGCCCTACAAGACCTAGCGGGCTGCACGAGCAGTACTTC. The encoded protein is CASSPTRPSGLHEQYF.